One T cell receptor (beta chain) is described in this entry. This clonotype showed up just a few times. Its cognate antigen has yet to be identified. Base qualities are not provided; no much larger clone lies one nucleotide away. The entry originates in a study of T-cell memory formation after mild COVID-19 (dated by TCRdb to the early 2020s). Regarding the research as a whole: Most TCR sequence clusters were specific to one of the two donors. In a couple of donors, T-cell clones that expanded and contracted after mild COVID-19 were tracked by sequencing TCRalpha and TCRbeta repertoires over time. Two young, previously healthy adult volunteers made up the cohort, one male and one female.

Ficoll-Paque density gradient centrifugation was used to isolate PBMCs. The paper's findings and limits, for the study overall: The study covered only a couple of mild cases, and larger cohorts including severe cases with pre-infection samples were considered necessary. Contracting CD4+ clones appeared mostly in the CM and EM memory subsets, whereas CD8+ clones were enriched in EMRA. Some responding clones were detected in pre-infection memory, which suggested that pre-existing cross-reactive memory T cells had joined the SARS-CoV-2 response. Balanced CD4/CD8 phenotypes were observed for clones contracting from day 15 to 85, whereas a bias towards CD4+ was observed for a second wave of clones expanding from day 15 to 37. The second-wave clones that peaked on day 37 were not confirmed to be SARS-CoV-2 specific.

The V end loses 4 bases and the J end loses 7 bases, and a stretch of 16 bases separates them. Inclusive of the bounding cysteine and phenylalanine, the CDR3 is 14 residues long. Just CDR3 DNA is preserved here, 42 bases in frame from base 1. According to the germline V gene, CDR1 reads MGHDK and CDR2 reads SYGVNS. Sequencer: Illumina NovaSeq 6000. Using 5'RACE with constant-segment primers, TCRalpha and TCRbeta cDNA libraries were constructed, with sample barcodes and unique molecular identifiers added in the process. Trizol reagent was used to extract RNA from every sample. Libraries were amplified in two PCR steps, with a second sample barcode and Illumina TruSeq adapters added in the second step. Sequencing of libraries was performed on an Illumina NovaSeq with 2 x 150 bp paired-end reads. The authors' pipeline ran thus. Demultiplexing of reads and collapsing into UMI-guided consensus sequences were performed with migec v1.2.7. Using mixcr v2.1.11, UMI consensuses were aligned to TRA and TRB V and J templates and then assembled into clonotypes. Expanded or contracted clonotypes were those called significant by both edgeR and NoisET, with noise models trained on biological replicates. edgeR calls used a false discovery rate-adjusted p below 0.01 and a log2 fold-change threshold of 1. As an exploratory analysis of dynamics, max-normalized trajectories of the 1000 most abundant clonotypes were examined by PCA with hierarchical clustering. Separately sequenced CD4+ and CD8+ repertoires were used to assign a CD4 or CD8 phenotype to each responding clone. In-frame beta chains were kept once TCRdb had trimmed the public reads at Q25 with fastp and called clones with MiXCR. Under each unique CDR3 protein, matching rows form one entry showing the most common genes and DNA. The V and J calls and clone size come from TCRdb's table, not from the authors' own analysis. This sample is represented by about 290,000 distinct CDR3 sequences; under 20% of them were singletons. The ten largest clones add up to 23% of the sample.

The sample comprised PBMCs or a T cell subset sorted from them (not recorded which). This clonotype was sampled from a man younger than 30 who had mild COVID-19 (a few samples of this study predate the infection). The sample titles of this study are shuffled in the database, so cell type and time point are left out; the donor was told from shared clones. The sequence links TRBV25-1 to TRBJ1-2; possibly the D gene is TRBD1, per 6 matching bases. The sequenced DNA is TGTGCCAGCAGTGCGGTCACAGGGACGGTTGGCTACACCTTC. Its protein reads: CASSAVTGTVGYTF.